Following are 5 T cell receptor beta chains from one sample sequenced in a study of blood T cell repertoires in COVID-19. Sequencing was performed with immunoSEQ multiplex PCR; in TCRdb, only in-frame clones are kept and a portion is missing. The repertoire holds about 150,000 clones, about 86% seen once, with less than 3.5% in the top ten. The material sequenced was peripheral blood. The source of these receptors is a man aged 65 to 85 with acute or convalescent COVID-19.

This clone was seen just once. V is TRBV19 and J is TRBJ2-7; TRBD1 is a possible D gene (6 bases). V was trimmed by 1 base and J by 3 bases, leaving 7 bases between them. The CDR3 has 13 residues. Germline values: CDR1 LNHDA, CDR2 SQIVND (reference sequence). CDR3 sequence (DNA): TGTGCCAGTAGTATAGTACAGGGCTACGAGCAGTACTTC. It encodes CASSIVQGYEQYF.

The chain has TRBV24-1 and TRBJ1-6; D is uncertain. This CDR3 has 14 residues. CDR1 is KGHDR, CDR2 SFDVKD, per germline. V dropped 3 bases and J dropped 6 bases, with 8 bases sitting between them. CDR3 in amino acids: CATSDPGLNSPLHF. The DNA for the CDR3 is TGTGCCACCAGTGATCCGGGTCTTAATTCACCCCTCCACTTT.

The chain couples TRBV30 to TRBJ1-2; TRBD1 agrees at 8 bases. Germline V gene data show CDR1 as GTSNPN and CDR2 as SVGIG (reference sequence). The CDR3 sequence is 15 residues long. V shed 2 bases and J 7 bases; nucleotides not matched to a gene: 12. CDR3 protein: CAWSFGGQARLGYTF. The DNA for the CDR3 is TGTGCCTGGAGTTTTGGGGGACAGGCACGGCTTGGCTACACCTTC. Full variable domain (missing parts from reference TRBV30 and TRBJ1-2): SQTIHQWPATLVQPVGSPLSLECTVEGTSNPNLYWYRQAAGRGLQLLFYSVGIGQISSEVPQNLSASRPQDRQFILSSKKLLLSDSGFYLCAWSFGGQARLGYTFGSGTRLTVV.

The chain joins TRBV11-3 to TRBJ2-7, with D maybe TRBD1 (6 bases). This CDR3 has 14 residues. Germline V gene lookup returns CDR1 SGHNT and CDR2 YENEEA. The V end was cut by 5 bases, the J end by 1 base, with 12 bases between. The CDR3 DNA follows: TGTGCCAGCAGCAAAGACAGGTTTTCCTACGAGCAGTACTTC. Translation gives CASSKDRFSYEQYF.

The gene calls are TRBV4-3 and TRBJ1-1; D is ambiguous. The CDR3 spans 13 residues. Between the trimmed V and J ends, which lost 3 bases and 5 bases, there was a span of 10 bases. Germline CDR1 is LGHNA and CDR2 is YSLEER. CDR3 residues: CASSHSADTEAFF. The CDR3 DNA follows: TGCGCCAGCAGCCACTCCGCGGATACTGAAGCTTTCTTT.